The rows below give T cell receptor beta chains drawn from one sample of a study of blood T cell repertoires in COVID-19. Only in-frame clones appear in the TCRdb table, and some are missing; sequencing was by immunoSEQ multiplex PCR. The table lists 450,000 to 500,000 clones, 70% to 90% of them singletons. The sequencing input was peripheral blood. All receptors derive from a human donor in a cohort sampled during active COVID-19. Both conserved end residues are part of each CDR3. The D gene is left open where the match is weak. Not all rows give a size; the values are once, few, many and, for expanded clones, a class.

size	V	J	D	CDR3	DNA
NA	TRBV7-9	TRBJ1-5	NA	CASSSGGLGQPQHF	TGTGCCAGCAGCTCCGGGGGGCTGGGACAGCCCCAGCATTTT
once	TRBV9	TRBJ2-3	NA	CASSVGGHPVYF	TGTGCCAGCAGCGTAGGGGGCCATCCGGTGTATTTT
few	TRBV29-1	TRBJ1-2	NA	CSVPVGQFYGYTF	TGCAGCGTTCCCGTTGGACAGTTCTATGGCTACACCTTC
once	TRBV4-1	TRBJ1-4	NA	CASSQAPREEGEKLFF	TGCGCCAGCAGCCAAGCTCCCCGGGAGGAAGGTGAAAAACTGTTTTTT
few	TRBV5-1	TRBJ1-1	NA	CASSLGDTEAFF	TGCGCCAGCAGCTTGGGAGACACTGAAGCTTTCTTT
NA	TRBV7-9	TRBJ2-1	TRBD1	CASSLFGTGDEQFF	TGTGCCAGCAGCTTGTTCGGGACAGGCGATGAGCAGTTCTTC
NA	TRBV19	TRBJ1-5	NA	CASSIDPGQGQPQHF	TGTGCCAGTAGTATAGATCCGGGACAAGGGCAGCCCCAGCATTTT
NA	TRBV28	TRBJ1-1	NA	CASRPSLREAFF	TGTGCCAGCAGACCTAGTCTTCGAGAAGCTTTCTTT
many	TRBV23-1	TRBJ2-5	NA	CASSQKRETQYF	TGCGCCAGCAGTCAAAAGAGAGAGACCCAGTACTTC
NA	TRBV7-3	TRBJ2-7	TRBD1	CASSLERGLGEQYF	TGTGCCAGCAGCTTAGAAAGGGGGCTAGGGGAGCAGTACTTC
NA	TRBV12-5	TRBJ2-7	NA	CASGLVGLFYEQYF	TGTGCTAGTGGTTTGGTGGGCCTTTTCTACGAGCAGTACTTC
NA	TRBV5-4	TRBJ1-3	NA	CASSPKTGNTIYF	TGTGCCAGCAGCCCGAAGACAGGAAACACCATATATTTT
NA	TRBV3-1/TRBV3-2	TRBJ1-2	NA	CASSQRGRAEGYTF	TGTGCCAGCAGCCAAAGAGGCCGAGCGGAAGGCTACACCTTC
NA	TRBV11-3	TRBJ2-2	NA	CASSPGHGELFF	TGTGCCAGCAGCCCAGGGCACGGGGAGCTGTTTTTT
once	TRBV6-5	TRBJ1-4	NA	CASSGATNEKLFF	TGTGCCAGCAGCGGGGCAACTAATGAAAAACTGTTTTTT
NA	TRBV2	TRBJ2-7	TRBD2	CASRSYRAGSYEQYF	TGTGCCAGCCGTTCGTACCGAGCGGGATCCTACGAGCAGTACTTC
NA	TRBV20-1	TRBJ1-1	NA	CSASISYAEAFF	TGCAGTGCTAGTATATCCTACGCTGAAGCTTTCTTT
NA	TRBV3-1/TRBV3-2	TRBJ2-3	NA	CASSPRGSTDTQYF	TGTGCCAGCAGCCCTCGGGGTAGTACAGATACGCAGTATTTT
NA	TRBV5-8	TRBJ2-5	NA	CASSLFRQETQYF	TGTGCCAGCAGCTTGTTTAGACAAGAGACCCAGTACTTC
NA	TRBV4-3	TRBJ1-5	NA	CASSQYFSGNQPQHF	TGCGCCAGCAGCCAATATTTCTCTGGCAATCAGCCCCAGCATTTT
NA	TRBV7-8	TRBJ2-2	TRBD1	CASRTGTGRTGELFF	TGTGCCAGCAGGACCGGGACAGGAAGGACCGGGGAGCTGTTTTTT
NA	TRBV4-3	TRBJ2-1	TRBD2	CASSQDGLAGGNEQFF	TGCGCCAGCAGCCAAGATGGGCTAGCGGGAGGGAATGAGCAGTTCTTC
few	TRBV3-1/TRBV3-2	TRBJ1-3	NA	CASSNPWGVYF	TGTGCCAGCAGCAATCCGTGGGGGGTATATTTT
NA	TRBV5-5	TRBJ2-1	TRBD1	CASSSTGGVYNEQFF	TGTGCCAGCAGCTCAACAGGGGGCGTCTACAATGAGCAGTTCTTC
NA	TRBV30	TRBJ2-7	NA	CALAESSYEQYF	TGTGCCTTGGCCGAATCTTCCTACGAGCAGTACTTC
once	TRBV29-1	TRBJ2-7	TRBD2	CSVEDLKGTSLITYEQYF	TGCAGCGTTGAAGATCTCAAAGGGACTAGCCTTATTACCTACGAGCAGTACTTC
NA	TRBV3-1/TRBV3-2	TRBJ2-5	NA	CASSYNPRGGETQYF	TGTGCCAGCAGCTATAACCCAAGGGGGGGGGAGACCCAGTACTTC
once	TRBV7-6	TRBJ1-2	NA	CASSLTTDSVYGYTF	TGTGCCAGCAGCTTAACGACAGACTCCGTCTATGGCTACACCTTC
NA	TRBV5-8	TRBJ2-6	TRBD1	CASSLGRDRMTSGANVLTF	TGTGCCAGCAGCTTGGGCCGGGACAGGATGACCTCTGGGGCCAACGTCCTGACTTTC
NA	TRBV5-4	TRBJ1-1	NA	CASSQGGVNTEAFF	TGTGCCAGCAGCCAGGGTGGGGTTAACACTGAAGCTTTCTTT
NA	TRBV5-1	TRBJ2-1	TRBD1	CASSPQGAYRDNEQFF	TGCGCCAGCAGCCCACAGGGGGCCTACAGGGACAATGAGCAGTTCTTC
NA	TRBV10-3	TRBJ2-7	NA	CAISAPGGQGSEQYF	TGTGCCATCAGTGCCCCGGGGGGCCAGGGAAGCGAGCAGTACTTC
few	TRBV11-2	TRBJ2-1	TRBD1	CASSRGLDRGTYNEQFF	TGTGCCAGCAGCCGGGGGTTGGACAGGGGTACCTACAATGAGCAGTTCTTC
NA	TRBV29-1	TRBJ1-1	NA	CSVLRAGKRSRNTEAFF	TGCAGCGTTCTCAGAGCGGGGAAAAGGAGTAGGAACACTGAAGCTTTCTTT
NA	TRBV10-3	TRBJ2-7	TRBD1	CAISESTRQGARKYEQYF	TGTGCCATCAGTGAGTCGACTCGGCAGGGGGCGAGAAAATACGAGCAGTACTTC
NA	TRBV7-3	TRBJ2-5	NA	CASSLISQETQYF	TGTGCCAGCAGCTTAATATCCCAAGAGACCCAGTACTTC
NA	TRBV18	TRBJ1-1	NA	CASSPPVLAHTNTEAFF	TGTGCCAGCTCACCACCGGTCCTTGCTCATACAAACACTGAAGCTTTCTTT
NA	TRBV6-4	TRBJ1-6	TRBD1	CASSSGTVNSPLHF	TGTGCCAGCAGCTCCGGGACAGTAAATTCACCCCTCCACTTT
NA	TRBV7-9	TRBJ1-1	TRBD1	CASSFNRDRGLSAFF	TGTGCCAGCAGCTTTAACCGGGACAGGGGGCTCTCGGCTTTCTTT
NA	TRBV15	TRBJ1-1	NA	CATSGEGTEAFF	TGTGCCACCAGCGGGGAGGGTACTGAAGCTTTCTTT
NA	TRBV6-5	TRBJ1-5	NA	CASSYSLGNQPQHF	TGTGCCAGCAGTTACTCACTGGGCAATCAGCCCCAGCATTTT
NA	TRBV7-2	TRBJ2-1	NA	CASSLDPGRVNEQFF	TGTGCCAGCAGCTTAGACCCGGGCAGGGTCAATGAGCAGTTCTTC
NA	TRBV2	TRBJ2-1	NA	CASSGGIRGSYNEQFF	TGTGCCAGCAGTGGCGGAATCAGGGGCTCCTACAATGAGCAGTTCTTC
NA	TRBV9	TRBJ2-5	TRBD2	CASSPRLAGGGETQYF	TGTGCCAGCAGCCCTCGACTAGCGGGAGGCGGAGAGACCCAGTACTTC
NA	TRBV4-1	TRBJ2-2	TRBD2	CASSQDGGRAEGGELFF	TGCGCCAGCAGCCAAGATGGCGGGAGGGCCGAGGGCGGGGAGCTGTTTTTT
NA	TRBV9	TRBJ1-2	NA	CASSAGQDYGYTF	TGTGCCAGCAGCGCGGGACAAGACTATGGCTACACCTTC
once	TRBV9	TRBJ1-5	NA	CASSVGHVNQPQHF	TGTGCCAGCAGCGTCGGACACGTCAATCAGCCCCAGCATTTT
NA	TRBV11-3	TRBJ1-1	NA	CASSLTLSTEAFF	TGTGCCAGCAGCTTGACTCTCAGCACTGAAGCTTTCTTT
few	TRBV28	TRBJ2-7	NA	CASSWLTVSYEQYF	TGTGCCAGCAGTTGGTTGACTGTTTCCTACGAGCAGTACTTC
NA	TRBV27	TRBJ1-6	NA	CASRTGGAGNSPLHF	TGTGCCAGCAGGACCGGCGGGGCAGGTAATTCACCCCTCCACTTT
NA	TRBV5-1	TRBJ2-3	TRBD1	CASSYRAGQGTPDTQYF	TGCGCCAGCAGCTATAGGGCGGGACAGGGGACGCCAGATACGCAGTATTTT
once	TRBV5-1	TRBJ1-1	NA	CASSLIQGPFNAEAFF	TGCGCCAGCAGCTTGATACAGGGACCTTTCAACGCTGAAGCTTTCTTT
NA	TRBV19	TRBJ2-3	NA	CASSIAGSTDTQYF	TGTGCCAGTAGTATAGCAGGGAGCACAGATACGCAGTATTTT
NA	TRBV18	TRBJ2-7	TRBD2	CASKGLAGAFYEQYF	TGTGCCAGCAAGGGACTAGCGGGAGCCTTCTACGAGCAGTACTTC
few	TRBV29-1	TRBJ2-7	TRBD1	CSVAADRGPYEQYF	TGCAGCGTTGCCGCGGACAGGGGTCCCTACGAGCAGTACTTC
NA	TRBV7-2	TRBJ2-1	TRBD2	CASSSNIASGFYNEQFF	TGTGCCAGCAGCTCCAACATAGCTAGCGGGTTTTACAATGAGCAGTTCTTC
NA	TRBV24-1	TRBJ2-3	TRBD2	CATSDFKSSREATSTDTQYF	TGTGCCACCAGTGATTTTAAAAGCTCGCGGGAGGCCACAAGCACAGATACGCAGTATTTT
NA	TRBV27	TRBJ1-1	NA	CASHDQGGQNTEAFF	TGTGCCAGCCACGATCAAGGGGGACAGAACACTGAAGCTTTCTTT
NA	TRBV19	TRBJ1-5	NA	CASSVFNQPQHF	TGTGCCAGTAGCGTCTTCAATCAGCCCCAGCATTTT
NA	TRBV30	TRBJ2-7	TRBD1	CASSSSRDRTYYEQYF	TGTGCCTCCTCTTCTTCCCGGGACAGGACCTACTACGAGCAGTACTTC